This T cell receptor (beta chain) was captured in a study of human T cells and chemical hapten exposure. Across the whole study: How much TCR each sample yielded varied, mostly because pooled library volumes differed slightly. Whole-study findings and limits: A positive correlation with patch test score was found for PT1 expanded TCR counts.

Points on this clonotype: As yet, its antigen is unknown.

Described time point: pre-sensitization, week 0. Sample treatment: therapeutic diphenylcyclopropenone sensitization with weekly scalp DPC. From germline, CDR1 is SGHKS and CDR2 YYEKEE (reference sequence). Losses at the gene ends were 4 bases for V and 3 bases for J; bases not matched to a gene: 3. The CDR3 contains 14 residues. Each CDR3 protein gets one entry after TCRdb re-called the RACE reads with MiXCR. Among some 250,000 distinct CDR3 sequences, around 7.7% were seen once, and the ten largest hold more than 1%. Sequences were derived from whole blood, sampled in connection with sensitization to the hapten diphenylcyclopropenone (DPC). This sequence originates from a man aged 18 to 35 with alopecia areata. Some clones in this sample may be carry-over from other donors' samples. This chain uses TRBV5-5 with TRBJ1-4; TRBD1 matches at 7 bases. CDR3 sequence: CASSRGQANEKLFF. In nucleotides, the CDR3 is TGTGCCAGCAGCCGAGGACAGGCTAATGAAAAACTGTTTTTT. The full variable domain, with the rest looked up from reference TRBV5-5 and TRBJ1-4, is DAGVTQSPTHLIKTRGQQVTLRCSPISGHKSVSWYQQVLGQGPQFIFQYYEKEERGRGNFPDRFSARQFPNYSSELNVNALLLGDSALYLCASSRGQANEKLFFGSGTQLSVL.